The 20 T cell receptor beta chains below were found in one sample sequenced in a study of cytomegalovirus exposure and HLA in healthy donors. Primers: 60 Vbeta forward and 13 Jbeta reverse. This table comes from immunoSEQ multiplex PCR, and its TCRdb copy is limited to in-frame clones, with some not included. The sample holds about 130,000 clones; around 70% are singletons and the top ten take roughly 2.7%. The sequenced sample consisted of PBMCs. The receptor source for this set is a human donor in good health.

V usage is TRBV4-2 and J usage is TRBJ2-6; D ambiguous. Trimming shortened V by 7 bases and J by 2 bases, and 12 bases separated the two germline ends. This CDR3 is 15 amino acids long. CDR1 is LGHNA and CDR2 is YNFKEQ in the germline V gene. Here the CDR3 DNA reads TGTGCCAGCACCTACGGGTTGCCTGGGGCCAACGTCCTGACTTTC. This encodes CASTYGLPGANVLTF.

V and J are TRBV6-1 and TRBJ2-3; tentative D call: TRBD2 (6 bases). V lost 1 base and J lost 2, with 13 bases in between. Germline loops: CDR1 MNHNS, CDR2 SASEGT. The CDR3 is made up of 16 amino acids. The CDR3: CASSEDGGTLTDTQYF. CDR3 coding DNA: TGTGCCAGCAGTGAAGATGGGGGGACCCTCACAGATACGCAGTATTTT.

The rearrangement uses TRBV18 and TRBJ2-7, with D tentatively TRBD1 (6 bases). V gave up 5 bases and J gave up 5 bases, with 22 bases separating them. The CDR3 has 16 amino acids. In germline, CDR1 is KGHSH, CDR2 LQKENI. CDR3 sequence reads: CASSLGPGRGADEQYF. The CDR3 DNA is TGTGCCAGCTCATTGGGACCCGGCAGGGGTGCGGACGAGCAGTACTTC.

The chain links TRBV30 to TRBJ1-4; D remains ambiguous. Trimming cost V 2 bases and J 6 bases, with 10 bases left between them. This CDR3 contains 13 residues. The V gene's germline CDR1 is GTSNPN and CDR2 SVGIG (reference sequence). DNA for the CDR3: TGTGCCTGGAGTTTGGGCTTAGATGAAAAACTGTTTTTT. This codes for CAWSLGLDEKLFF. Supplemented by reference TRBV30 and TRBJ1-4, the full variable domain reads SQTIHQWPATLVQPVGSPLSLECTVEGTSNPNLYWYRQAAGRGLQLLFYSVGIGQISSEVPQNLSASRPQDRQFILSSKKLLLSDSGFYLCAWSLGLDEKLFFGSGTQLSVL.

This rearrangement joins TRBV27 to TRBJ2-1; 8 bases align to TRBD2. Trimming cost V 4 bases and J 6 bases; bases outside gene matches: 14. The CDR3 sequence is 17 residues long. From germline, CDR1 is MNHEY and CDR2 SMNVEV (reference sequence). CDR3: CASSWSAAGGSPNEQFF. For the CDR3, the DNA is TGTGCCAGCAGTTGGTCAGCCGCGGGGGGATCCCCCAATGAGCAGTTCTTC.

This rearrangement joins TRBV11-3 to TRBJ2-5; TRBD2 is a possible D gene (5 bases). Germline V gives CDR1 SGHNT, CDR2 YENEEA. Trimming removed 8 bases from V and 9 bases from J, with 19 bases in between. The CDR3 sequence is 13 residues long. The CDR3 protein is CASGEGPQRPQYF. Here the CDR3 DNA reads TGTGCCAGCGGTGAGGGTCCCCAACGGCCCCAGTACTTC.

This clone has a single count. This sequence joins TRBV4-3 and TRBJ1-4; tentative D call: TRBD1 (6 bases). The CDR3 extends over 15 amino acids. Deletions cut 1 base from V and 8 bases from J, with 14 bases between. Germline V gives CDR1 LGHNA, CDR2 YSLEER. This CDR3 is CASSQGGTPDEKLFF. Here the CDR3 DNA reads TGCGCCAGCAGCCAAGGGGGGACACCGGACGAAAAACTGTTTTTT.

As concerns this clone: Within the sample, other DNA sequences also encode this same CDR3. J is TRBJ1-2 and V is TRBV7-2; D is unclear. The CDR3 covers 13 residues. V was trimmed by 2 bases and J by 1 base, leaving 5 bases between them. In germline, CDR1 is SGHTA, CDR2 FQGNSA. The CDR3 is CASSLPVNYGYTF. The CDR3 DNA is TGTGCCAGCAGCTTACCAGTTAACTATGGCTACACCTTC.

As to this clone: The germline gene is not matched at one end of the junction; a read error may be the cause. DNA for the CDR3: TGTGCCAGCAGCCAAGATAAAGGCCGAAGCGGGGGAGATGCGCAGTATTTT. Its translation: CASSQDKGRSGGDAQYF. V gene TRBV4-2 combines with J gene TRBJ2-3, with 8 nucleotides matching TRBD2. In germline, CDR1 is LGHNA, CDR2 YNFKEQ. This CDR3 spans 17 amino acids.

The V call is TRBV28, the J call TRBJ1-5, with D unresolved. This CDR3 has 15 residues. Per germline, CDR1 MDHEN and CDR2 SYDVKM. V gave up 3 bases and J gave up 2 bases, with 11 bases separating them. CDR3 amino acids: CASSLRGLGNQPQHF. The CDR3 coding sequence is TGTGCCAGCAGTTTGCGGGGATTGGGCAATCAGCCCCAGCATTTT.

In its sample, this clone was seen a few times. The rearrangement links TRBV27 to TRBJ2-1; 9 positions match TRBD2. The CDR3 sequence is 15 residues long. Per germline, CDR1 MNHEY and CDR2 SMNVEV (reference sequence). Trimming cost V 3 bases and J 7 bases; bases outside gene matches: 7. The CDR3 DNA reads as TGTGCCAGCAGTTTCTTAGCGGGAGACAGGAATGAGCAGTTCTTC. Its protein product is CASSFLAGDRNEQFF.

V is TRBV25-1 and J is TRBJ2-5; D call uncertain. Trimming removed 6 bases from V and 1 base from J, with 9 bases in between. This CDR3 is built from 13 residues. Looked up from germline, CDR1 is MGHDK and CDR2 is SYGVNS. The CDR3 bases are TGTGCCAGCAGCAGGCCCACCCAAGAGACCCAGTACTTC. It translates to CASSRPTQETQYF.

V gene TRBV5-4 combines with J gene TRBJ2-7; tentative D call: TRBD1 (7 bases). Trimming took off 0 bases at V and 3 bases at J, with 19 bases between the two ends. The CDR3 loop spans 17 amino acids. Germline V gene sequence: CDR1 SGHNT, CDR2 YYREEE (reference sequence). CDR3 sequence: CASSLGVSGGMGYEQYF. DNA of the CDR3: TGTGCCAGCAGCTTGGGGGTATCAGGGGGGATGGGCTACGAGCAGTACTTC. Together with reference TRBV5-4 and TRBJ2-7, the CDR3 gives the full variable domain: ETGVTQSPTHLIKTRGQQVTLRCSSQSGHNTVSWYQQALGQGPQFIFQYYREEENGRGNFPPRFSGLQFPNYSSELNVNALELDDSALYLCASSLGVSGGMGYEQYFGPGTRLTVT.

This chain links TRBV18 with TRBJ2-3, with 11 bases lining up with TRBD2. CDR3 length equals 16 residues. V lost 4 bases, J lost 3 bases, and 6 bases stayed unmatched. Germline V gene sequence: CDR1 KGHSH, CDR2 LQKENI. As DNA, the CDR3 is TGTGCCAGCTCACGCACTAGCGGGAGTTGGACAGATACGCAGTATTTT. Protein sequence: CASSRTSGSWTDTQYF.

The chain's CDR3 is CAWGDRPSNLYGYTF. CDR3 bases: TGTGCCTGGGGAGACAGACCCTCCAACTTATATGGCTACACCTTC. V gene TRBV30 combines with J gene TRBJ1-2; possibly TRBD1 for D (5 bases). The CDR3 is 15 amino acids. The germline V gene has CDR1 GTSNPN and CDR2 SVGIG (reference sequence). V was shortened by 5 bases and J by 5 bases, with 21 bases between the two germline ends.

The J gene is TRBJ2-5, the V gene TRBV19; 7 bases are shared with TRBD1. The assigned J gene may be wrong: the sequence end matches TRBJ2-7 better. Germline lookup yields CDR1 LNHDA and CDR2 SQIVND (reference sequence). This CDR3 is built from 16 residues. CDR3 region: CASSTTRGDSSYEQYF. DNA of the CDR3: TGTGCCAGTAGTACGACAAGAGGGGACAGCTCCTACGAGCAGTACTTC.

The chain employs TRBV9 and TRBJ2-7; 10 bases map to TRBD2. This CDR3 spans 15 amino acids. Trimming took 4 bases from V and 4 from J; bases not matched to a gene: 8. Germline CDR1 SGDLS, CDR2 YYNGEE. The chain's CDR3 is CASSFRAGGPYEQYF. The CDR3 DNA sequence: TGTGCCAGCAGCTTCCGAGCGGGGGGGCCTTACGAGCAGTACTTC.

This clone was recorded once. J is TRBJ2-7 and V is TRBV7-2, with D maybe TRBD2 (5 bases). The CDR3 contains 12 residues. The V end was cut by 5 bases, the J end by 4 bases, with 9 bases between. CDR1 and CDR2 (germline): SGHTA, FQGNSA. CDR3 nucleotide sequence: TGTGCCAGCAGCGCTGAGGGTTACGAGCAGTACTTC. Residues: CASSAEGYEQYF.

The chain carries TRBV19 and TRBJ2-7; D remains ambiguous. V was shortened by 5 bases and J by 1 base, with 6 bases between the two germline ends. Germline CDR1 LNHDA, CDR2 SQIVND (reference sequence). There are 12 residues in the CDR3. CDR3 sequence: CASSAASYEQYF. CDR3 DNA sequence: TGTGCCAGTAGTGCAGCGTCCTACGAGCAGTACTTC.

CDR3 nucleotide sequence: TGTGCCAGCAGTGCGGGGGGCTACGAGCAGTACTTC. This codes for CASSAGGYEQYF. The rearrangement links TRBV14 to TRBJ2-7, with 8 bases matching TRBD2. CDR3 length: 12 residues. The V and J ends lost 6 bases and 3 bases, in that order; junction bases with no gene match: 1. The germline gives CDR1 SGHDN, CDR2 FVKESK.